This paragraph reports one T cell receptor beta chain. Its antigen remains unknown. The data are from a study of tumor and adjacent non-tumor tissue in lung cancer. A modified ARM-PCR protocol with three rounds of nested PCR amplified TCRbeta. Each CDR3 protein gets one entry after TCRdb re-called the multiplex PCR reads with MiXCR. This sample yields 100,000 to 120,000 distinct CDR3 sequences, of which roughly 84% are seen a single time; 20% to 25% belongs to the top ten. Overall study findings and caveats: TCR diversity was significantly greater in tumor than normal lung tissue.

The CDR3 has 13 amino acids. Germline CDR1 DFQATT, CDR2 SNEGSKA (reference sequence). V lost 3 bases to trimming and J lost 10 bases, with 18 bases between them. RNA was extracted from bulk tissue without any cell sorting. This receptor was identified in a man between 65 and 80 years old with non-small cell lung cancer. The chain joins TRBV20-1 to TRBJ1-2; TRBD1 is a possible D gene (5 bases). The source material was lung tumor tissue. The CDR3, as DNA: TGCAGTGCTAGCGACAGCGGAAACTATAACTACACCTTC. Protein sequence: CSASDSGNYNYTF.